This is a list of T cell receptor beta chains from one sample in a study of blood T cell repertoires in COVID-19. Clones were sequenced by immunoSEQ multiplex PCR, and TCRdb holds only the in-frame ones, with some missing. The table has more than 110,000 clones, approximately 90% seen once. The sequencing input was peripheral blood. These receptors all stem from a woman between 40 and 50 years old with acute or convalescent COVID-19. CDR3s include the opening cysteine and the closing phenylalanine or tryptophan. A D gene is named only where the DNA matches it firmly. Part of the rows lack a size; the others show once, few, many or a class for expanded clones.

v_gene: TRBV6-4; d_gene: -; abundance: -; j_gene: TRBJ2-5; CDR3nt: TGTGCCAGCAACACCAAACAGGGATGCCAGGAGACCCAGTACTTC; CDR3aa: CASNTKQGCQETQYF
v_gene: TRBV7-2; d_gene: -; abundance: -; j_gene: TRBJ1-5; CDR3nt: TGTGCCAGCAGCTGGACTAGCCATAGCAATCAGCCCCAGCATTTT; CDR3aa: CASSWTSHSNQPQHF
v_gene: TRBV12-3/TRBV12-4; d_gene: -; abundance: -; j_gene: TRBJ2-5; CDR3nt: TGTGCCAGCAGCGCAGGGTCCGAGACCCAGTACTTC; CDR3aa: CASSAGSETQYF
v_gene: TRBV30; d_gene: -; abundance: -; j_gene: TRBJ2-7; CDR3nt: TGTGCCTGGAAGGGGTCCAGATGGTACTTC; CDR3aa: CAWKGSRWYF
v_gene: TRBV5-4; d_gene: TRBD2; abundance: -; j_gene: TRBJ2-1; CDR3nt: TGTGCCAGCAGCTTGCCCCCGACTAGCGGGAGAAGGAATGAGCAGTTCTTC; CDR3aa: CASSLPPTSGRRNEQFF
v_gene: TRBV4-3; d_gene: TRBD2; abundance: -; j_gene: TRBJ2-3; CDR3nt: TGCGCCAGCAGCCAAGGTCTAGCGGGGTTCACAGATACGCAGTATTTT; CDR3aa: CASSQGLAGFTDTQYF
v_gene: TRBV5-1; d_gene: TRBD1; abundance: -; j_gene: TRBJ1-2; CDR3nt: TGCGCCAGCAGCTGGGGGACACTACACAGGGGAAGTAACTATGGCTACACCTTC; CDR3aa: CASSWGTLHRGSNYGYTF
v_gene: TRBV11-1; d_gene: TRBD1; abundance: -; j_gene: TRBJ2-1; CDR3nt: TGTGCCAGCAGCGCCAAGGACAGGTTCTCCTACAATGAGCAGTTCTTC; CDR3aa: CASSAKDRFSYNEQFF
v_gene: TRBV5-4; d_gene: -; abundance: -; j_gene: TRBJ2-5; CDR3nt: TGTGCCAGCAGCTTGGGCCTGGCGGGCGGGACCCAGTACTTC; CDR3aa: CASSLGLAGGTQYF
v_gene: TRBV6-4; d_gene: -; abundance: -; j_gene: TRBJ1-6; CDR3nt: TGTGCCAGCAGTGACAGGGAGGGATCACCCCTCCACTTT; CDR3aa: CASSDREGSPLHF
v_gene: TRBV28; d_gene: -; abundance: -; j_gene: TRBJ1-3; CDR3nt: TGTGCCAGCAGTTACGGGAACTCTGGAAACACCATATATTTT; CDR3aa: CASSYGNSGNTIYF
v_gene: TRBV20-1; d_gene: -; abundance: -; j_gene: TRBJ2-5; CDR3nt: TGCAGTGCTAGACTGGAGACCCAGTACTTC; CDR3aa: CSARLETQYF
v_gene: TRBV27; d_gene: TRBD1; abundance: -; j_gene: TRBJ2-7; CDR3nt: TGTGCCAGCGGGACCGCTGCAGGGGGAATGGCTTTC; CDR3aa: CASGTAAGGMAF
v_gene: TRBV9; d_gene: TRBD2; abundance: -; j_gene: TRBJ2-5; CDR3nt: TGTGCCAGCAGGGGGGCGGGGGGGGACCAGTACTTC; CDR3aa: CASRGAGGDQYF
v_gene: TRBV4-3; d_gene: TRBD2; abundance: -; j_gene: TRBJ2-3; CDR3nt: TGCGCCAGCAGCCAAGATTGGGCTAGCGGGACTAGCACAGATACGCAGTATTTT; CDR3aa: CASSQDWASGTSTDTQYF
v_gene: TRBV5-6; d_gene: -; abundance: -; j_gene: TRBJ2-5; CDR3nt: TGTGCCAGCAGCTTGGGGCAGCGGACTAACCAAGAGACCCAGTACTTC; CDR3aa: CASSLGQRTNQETQYF
v_gene: TRBV5-6; d_gene: -; abundance: -; j_gene: TRBJ2-2; CDR3nt: TGTGCCAGCAGCTTGGGTACAGGGCTCACCGGGGAGCTGTTTTTT; CDR3aa: CASSLGTGLTGELFF
v_gene: TRBV9; d_gene: TRBD2; abundance: -; j_gene: TRBJ2-1; CDR3nt: TGTGCCAGCAGCCCTGGACTAGCGGGAGGCCCGAGCTCCTACAATGAGCAGTTCTTC; CDR3aa: CASSPGLAGGPSSYNEQFF
v_gene: TRBV7-2; d_gene: -; abundance: -; j_gene: TRBJ2-7; CDR3nt: TGTGCCAGCAGCTTACAGGGCTCCGAGCAGTACTTC; CDR3aa: CASSLQGSEQYF
v_gene: TRBV27; d_gene: -; abundance: -; j_gene: TRBJ1-1; CDR3nt: TGTGCCAGCAACCAAGGAGGGAACACTGAAGCTTTCTTT; CDR3aa: CASNQGGNTEAFF
v_gene: TRBV24-1; d_gene: -; abundance: -; j_gene: TRBJ1-5; CDR3nt: TGTGCCACCAGTAAAGCAGGGTCCAATCAGCCCCAGCATTTT; CDR3aa: CATSKAGSNQPQHF
v_gene: TRBV3-1/TRBV3-2; d_gene: -; abundance: -; j_gene: TRBJ1-2; CDR3nt: TGTGCCAGCAGCCAAGACCGGGAGCGTAACTATGGCTACACCTTC; CDR3aa: CASSQDRERNYGYTF
v_gene: TRBV10-3; d_gene: TRBD1; abundance: once; j_gene: TRBJ2-7; CDR3nt: TGTGCCATCAGTGAGTCAAGGGGGCCCTCCGAGCAGTACTTC; CDR3aa: CAISESRGPSEQYF
v_gene: TRBV7-9; d_gene: -; abundance: -; j_gene: TRBJ1-4; CDR3nt: TGTGCCAGCAGCTCGACCCAGGGAATTAATGAAAAACTGTTTTTT; CDR3aa: CASSSTQGINEKLFF
v_gene: TRBV29-1; d_gene: TRBD1; abundance: -; j_gene: TRBJ1-3; CDR3nt: TGCAGCGTTGGGACAGGGGTTGGAAACACCATATATTTT; CDR3aa: CSVGTGVGNTIYF
v_gene: TRBV9; d_gene: -; abundance: -; j_gene: TRBJ2-5; CDR3nt: TGTGCCAGCAGCGGCGGGGTCCTCTACTTGGAGACCCAGTACTTC; CDR3aa: CASSGGVLYLETQYF
v_gene: TRBV5-1; d_gene: -; abundance: -; j_gene: TRBJ1-1; CDR3nt: TGCGCCAGCAGCTTCGGGGTGGGTACTGAAGCTTTCTTT; CDR3aa: CASSFGVGTEAFF
v_gene: TRBV9; d_gene: -; abundance: -; j_gene: TRBJ1-2; CDR3nt: TGTGCCAGCAGCGTAGAGCCAGGGATTCACTATGGCTACACCTTC; CDR3aa: CASSVEPGIHYGYTF
v_gene: TRBV18; d_gene: -; abundance: -; j_gene: TRBJ1-1; CDR3nt: TGTGCCAGCTCACCACCGGAGGGACGGAAAGCTTTCTTT; CDR3aa: CASSPPEGRKAFF
v_gene: TRBV19; d_gene: TRBD1; abundance: -; j_gene: TRBJ2-3; CDR3nt: TGTGCCAGTAGTATTAAGGCAGACACAGGGGGTCTTTATTTT; CDR3aa: CASSIKADTGGLYF
v_gene: TRBV12-3/TRBV12-4; d_gene: -; abundance: -; j_gene: TRBJ1-3; CDR3nt: TGTGCCAGCAGTCCTTTCTCTGGAAACACCATATATTTT; CDR3aa: CASSPFSGNTIYF
v_gene: TRBV4-3; d_gene: -; abundance: -; j_gene: TRBJ2-3; CDR3nt: TGCGCCAGCAGCCCTGTGGGCTACACAGATACGCAGTATTTT; CDR3aa: CASSPVGYTDTQYF
v_gene: TRBV12-3/TRBV12-4; d_gene: -; abundance: -; j_gene: TRBJ1-5; CDR3nt: TGTGCCAGCAGTTTAGACAGGGCGGCCCAGCATTTT; CDR3aa: CASSLDRAAQHF
v_gene: TRBV7-2; d_gene: TRBD2; abundance: once; j_gene: TRBJ2-5; CDR3nt: TGTGCCAGCAGTTTAGCGGGGGGGCTAGAGACCCAGTACTTC; CDR3aa: CASSLAGGLETQYF
v_gene: TRBV6-5; d_gene: -; abundance: -; j_gene: TRBJ2-2; CDR3nt: TGTGCCAGCAATCAAGACAGACTCACCGGGGAGCTGTTTTTT; CDR3aa: CASNQDRLTGELFF
v_gene: TRBV15; d_gene: TRBD2; abundance: once; j_gene: TRBJ2-7; CDR3nt: TGTGCCACCAGAGAGGGGGGGGTAGCGGGACCCCTTAGCTCCTACGAGCAGTACTTC; CDR3aa: CATREGGVAGPLSSYEQYF
v_gene: TRBV11-3; d_gene: -; abundance: -; j_gene: TRBJ2-1; CDR3nt: TGTGCCAGCAGCTTAGCGGGCTCCTACAATGAGCAGTTCTTC; CDR3aa: CASSLAGSYNEQFF
v_gene: TRBV19; d_gene: -; abundance: -; j_gene: TRBJ1-5; CDR3nt: TGTGCCAGTAATGAGTTAGGGGATAGCAATCAGCCCCAGCATTTT; CDR3aa: CASNELGDSNQPQHF
v_gene: TRBV10-3; d_gene: TRBD1; abundance: -; j_gene: TRBJ1-5; CDR3nt: TGTGCCATCAGCGAGGACAGGGTAAGCCAGCCCCAGCATTTT; CDR3aa: CAISEDRVSQPQHF
v_gene: TRBV3-1/TRBV3-2; d_gene: -; abundance: -; j_gene: TRBJ2-5; CDR3nt: TGTGCCAGCAGCCAAGCGGGGGACGGAGGAGAGACCCAGTACTTC; CDR3aa: CASSQAGDGGETQYF
v_gene: TRBV6-6; d_gene: TRBD1; abundance: -; j_gene: TRBJ1-5; CDR3nt: TGTGCCAGCAGTCGACAGGGGATTACGGAGCCCCAGCATTTT; CDR3aa: CASSRQGITEPQHF
v_gene: TRBV30; d_gene: -; abundance: -; j_gene: TRBJ1-2; CDR3nt: TGTGCCTGGAGTGGCCACAGGGTACCAAACTATGGCTACACCTTC; CDR3aa: CAWSGHRVPNYGYTF
v_gene: TRBV4-3; d_gene: -; abundance: -; j_gene: TRBJ1-6; CDR3nt: TGCGCCAGCAGCGAGCAAGAGGGTTCACCCCTCCACTTT; CDR3aa: CASSEQEGSPLHF
v_gene: TRBV4-3; d_gene: TRBD2; abundance: few; j_gene: TRBJ2-1; CDR3nt: TGCGCCAGCAGCCAAGATCGAGCGGGATACAATGAGCAGTTCTTC; CDR3aa: CASSQDRAGYNEQFF
v_gene: TRBV5-1; d_gene: -; abundance: -; j_gene: TRBJ1-1; CDR3nt: TGCGCCAGCAGCTTGGGAGCCACTGAAGCTTTCTTT; CDR3aa: CASSLGATEAFF
v_gene: TRBV4-2; d_gene: -; abundance: few; j_gene: TRBJ2-7; CDR3nt: TGTGCCAGCAGCCAAGGTGCAACCGGGACAACCTACGAGCAGTACTTC; CDR3aa: CASSQGATGTTYEQYF
v_gene: TRBV7-3; d_gene: TRBD2; abundance: -; j_gene: TRBJ2-1; CDR3nt: TGTGCCAGCAGCCGGACTAGCGGGGGGTACAATGAGCAGTTCTTC; CDR3aa: CASSRTSGGYNEQFF
v_gene: TRBV6-2/TRBV6-3; d_gene: TRBD2; abundance: -; j_gene: TRBJ2-1; CDR3nt: TGTGCCAGCAGTTCCGGACTAGCGGCCCACCCCTACAATGAGCAGTTCTTC; CDR3aa: CASSSGLAAHPYNEQFF
v_gene: TRBV5-5; d_gene: -; abundance: -; j_gene: TRBJ1-4; CDR3nt: TGTGCCAGCAGCTTGATCAAGGGGGATGAAAAACTGTTTTTT; CDR3aa: CASSLIKGDEKLFF
v_gene: TRBV7-2; d_gene: -; abundance: -; j_gene: TRBJ1-2; CDR3nt: TGTGCCAGCAGCTCACGACAGGTTCTTGGCTACACCTTC; CDR3aa: CASSSRQVLGYTF
v_gene: TRBV2; d_gene: TRBD2; abundance: -; j_gene: TRBJ2-1; CDR3nt: TGTGCCAGCAGCCTAGCGGGAGGGCTGAATGAGCAGTTCTTC; CDR3aa: CASSLAGGLNEQFF
v_gene: TRBV19; d_gene: -; abundance: few; j_gene: TRBJ1-1; CDR3nt: TGTGCCAGTAGTATCCAGGTGGGGAACACTGAAGCTTTCTTT; CDR3aa: CASSIQVGNTEAFF
v_gene: TRBV7-9; d_gene: -; abundance: -; j_gene: TRBJ2-2; CDR3nt: TGTGCCAGCAGCCCGCAGGGCCTTCCCGGGGAGCTGTTTTTT; CDR3aa: CASSPQGLPGELFF
v_gene: TRBV19; d_gene: TRBD1; abundance: -; j_gene: TRBJ1-2; CDR3nt: TGTGCCAGTAGTCCGCCCGACAGGGATCATGGCTACACCTTC; CDR3aa: CASSPPDRDHGYTF
v_gene: TRBV25-1; d_gene: -; abundance: -; j_gene: TRBJ2-2; CDR3nt: TGTGCCAGCAGTGATACAGGGAACACCGGGGAGCTGTTTTTT; CDR3aa: CASSDTGNTGELFF
v_gene: TRBV7-9; d_gene: TRBD1; abundance: -; j_gene: TRBJ1-6; CDR3nt: TGTGCCAGCAGCTTATATATGGGGCAGGGGGCCGGTTCACCCCTCCACTTT; CDR3aa: CASSLYMGQGAGSPLHF
v_gene: TRBV28; d_gene: TRBD2; abundance: -; j_gene: TRBJ2-1; CDR3nt: TGTGCCAGCAGTTTAGCGGGGGGCGACTACAATGAGCAGTTCTTC; CDR3aa: CASSLAGGDYNEQFF
v_gene: TRBV10-2; d_gene: -; abundance: -; j_gene: TRBJ1-1; CDR3nt: TGCGCCAGCAGTGACGGGGGTGGCACTGAAGCTTTCTTT; CDR3aa: CASSDGGGTEAFF
v_gene: TRBV7-3; d_gene: TRBD1; abundance: -; j_gene: TRBJ2-7; CDR3nt: TGTGCCAGCAGCCCGGGACAGGGGGCCTACGAGCAGTACTTC; CDR3aa: CASSPGQGAYEQYF